The source of this T cell receptor (beta chain) is a study of cytomegalovirus exposure and HLA in healthy donors. Study-wide results and limits: Researchers counted roughly 150 TCR beta chains as cytomegalovirus-associated.

Method: immunoSEQ multiplex PCR; TCRdb's copy keeps in-frame clones and lacks some. Of about 120,000 clones listed, 70% to 90% are singletons. The CDR3 length is 13 residues. The J segment lost 3 bases and the V segment lost 6 bases, leaving 4 bases of the junction unmatched. Germline V gene lookup returns CDR1 MNHNY and CDR2 SVGAGI (reference sequence). As concerns this clone: Its antigen remains unknown.

This sequence joins TRBV6-6 and TRBJ2-7; 8 positions agree with TRBD1. The sequence was collected from a man younger than 35 in good health and CMV-seronegative. Input material: PBMCs. For the CDR3, the DNA is TGTGCCAGCAGCGGGGACAGGCTCTACGAGCAGTACTTC. Its translation is CASSGDRLYEQYF.